The 9 T cell receptor beta chains listed next were all sequenced from one sample in a study of blood T cell repertoires in COVID-19. The protocol was immunoSEQ multiplex PCR, while the TCRdb copy is restricted to in-frame clones and leaves out a portion. The sample has just under 350,000 clones, 75% to 90% seen once. The specimen was peripheral blood. The receptors come from a woman between 45 and 65 years old with COVID-19, enrolled during active disease.

The J gene is TRBJ2-3, the V gene TRBV6-5; tentative D call: TRBD2 (6 bases). CDR3 length: 16 residues. The ends were cut back, 4 bases at V and 0 bases at J, with 14 bases in the middle. The V gene's germline CDR1 is MNHEY and CDR2 SVGAGI. The CDR3 DNA reads as TGTGCCAGCAGTTCCCGGGACTCTGATAGCACAGATACGCAGTATTTT. This sequence encodes CASSSRDSDSTDTQYF.

A single count supports this clone. The V call is TRBV5-1, the J call TRBJ2-7; D remains unclear. This CDR3 has 13 amino acids. The V gene's germline CDR1 is SGHRS and CDR2 YFSETQ. V lost 1 base and J lost 6, with 11 bases in between. In DNA, the CDR3 is TGCGCCAGCAGCTTGATAACTTCGGGCGAGCAGTACTTC. Its protein is CASSLITSGEQYF. Variable domain in full (rest from reference TRBV5-1 and TRBJ2-7): KAGVTQTPRYLIKTRGQQVTLSCSPISGHRSVSWYQQTPGQGLQFLFEYFSETQRNKGNFPGRFSGRQFSNSRSEMNVSTLELGDSALYLCASSLITSGEQYFGPGTRLTVT.

The genes are TRBV11-3 and TRBJ2-1; TRBD2 matches at 7 bases. CDR3 size: 15 residues. Unmatched junction bases numbered 1, after V lost 2 bases and J lost 0 bases. Germline V gene sequence: CDR1 SGHNT, CDR2 YENEEA. Here the CDR3 reads CASSLLAASYNEQFF. The CDR3 DNA is TGTGCCAGCAGCTTACTAGCGGCCTCCTACAATGAGCAGTTCTTC.

V and J are TRBV15 and TRBJ1-6, with a possible D match to TRBD1 (5 bases). This CDR3 spans 15 amino acids. The V and J ends lost 0 bases and 10 bases respectively, with 13 bases between them. Per germline, CDR1 LNHNV and CDR2 YYDKDF (reference sequence). The CDR3 spells CATSRDNPGQSPLHF. The DNA of the CDR3 is TGTGCCACCAGCAGAGATAACCCAGGGCAATCACCCCTCCACTTT.

The rearrangement uses TRBV3-1 (or the pseudogene TRBV3-2) and TRBJ1-2, with a possible D match to TRBD1 (5 bases). V was cut by 1 base and J by 7 bases, with 7 bases left in between. Germline V gives CDR1 LGHDT, CDR2 YNNKEL (reference sequence). The CDR3 spans 12 residues. The CDR3: CASSQGDSGYTF. CDR3 DNA: TGTGCCAGCAGCCAAGGAGACAGTGGCTACACCTTC.

The chain uses TRBV7-2 and TRBJ2-5; 11 bases align to TRBD1. The CDR3 consists of 17 residues. Germline assignment: CDR1 SGHTA and CDR2 FQGNSA. The junction had 12 bases not matched to a gene; V was cut back by 5 bases and J by 4 bases. DNA for the CDR3: TGTGCCAGCAGCCCGGGCGGGACAGGGGGACAGGGAGAGACCCAGTACTTC. Its protein product is CASSPGGTGGQGETQYF.

The rearrangement joins TRBV3-1 (or the pseudogene TRBV3-2) to TRBJ2-5; D is undetermined. From germline, CDR1 is LGHDT and CDR2 YNNKEL (reference sequence). The length of the CDR3 is 13 residues. Trimming stripped 8 bases from V and 0 bases from J, with 10 bases between. The CDR3 DNA reads as TGTGCCAGCGGCTCAGGATACCAAGAGACCCAGTACTTC. Protein sequence: CASGSGYQETQYF.

The chain uses TRBV4-2 and TRBJ2-7, with D perhaps TRBD1 (6 bases). V was trimmed by 0 bases and J by 0 bases, leaving 12 bases between them. Germline CDR1 reads LGHNA; CDR2 reads YNFKEQ. The CDR3 spans 16 residues. CDR3 region: CASSQESGQHSYEQYF. Here the CDR3 DNA reads TGTGCCAGCAGCCAAGAATCCGGACAGCACTCCTACGAGCAGTACTTC.

This chain joins TRBV3-1 (or the pseudogene TRBV3-2) and TRBJ1-5; D perhaps matches TRBD1 (6 bases). The germline V gene has CDR1 LGHDT and CDR2 YNNKEL (reference sequence). The germline V and J ends were trimmed by 1 base and 1 base, with 8 bases remaining between them. This CDR3 is 15 amino acids long. The CDR3 here is CASSQVQGSNQPQHF. CDR3 coding DNA: TGTGCCAGCAGCCAAGTCCAGGGGAGCAATCAGCCCCAGCATTTT.